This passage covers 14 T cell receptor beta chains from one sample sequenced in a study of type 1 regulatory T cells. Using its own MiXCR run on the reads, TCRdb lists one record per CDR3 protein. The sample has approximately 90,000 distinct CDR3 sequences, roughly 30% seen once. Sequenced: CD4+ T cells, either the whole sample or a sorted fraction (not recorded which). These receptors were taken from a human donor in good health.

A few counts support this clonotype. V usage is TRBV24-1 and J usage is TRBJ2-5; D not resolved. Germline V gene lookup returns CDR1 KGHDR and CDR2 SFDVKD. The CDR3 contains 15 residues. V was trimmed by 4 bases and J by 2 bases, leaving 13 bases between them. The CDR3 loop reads CATSEMRLGQETQYF. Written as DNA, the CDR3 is TGTGCCACCAGTGAAATGCGGCTAGGGCAAGAGACCCAGTACTTC.

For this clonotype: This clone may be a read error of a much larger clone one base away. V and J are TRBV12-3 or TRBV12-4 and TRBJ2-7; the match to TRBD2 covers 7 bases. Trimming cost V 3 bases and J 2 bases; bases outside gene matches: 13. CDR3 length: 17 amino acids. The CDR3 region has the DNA TGTGCCAGCAGTTTGAGGCTAGCGGAAGGATTCCCCTACGAGCAGTACTTC. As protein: CASSLRLAEGFPYEQYF.

CDR3 amino acids: CATSRDVLGQGHNEQFF. The CDR3 DNA reads as TGTGCCACCAGCAGAGATGTGCTCGGACAGGGACACAATGAGCAGTTCTTC. The J gene is TRBJ2-1, the V gene TRBV15; 8 bases line up with TRBD1. The CDR3 is 17 amino acids. The germline gives CDR1 LNHNV, CDR2 YYDKDF (reference sequence). The J segment lost 5 bases and the V segment lost 0 bases, leaving 9 bases of the junction unmatched.

CDR3 DNA: TGTGCCAGCAGCCCGGGACTAGAGAGGATCGAGACCCAGTACTTC. Translating gives CASSPGLERIETQYF. The chain joins TRBV7-2 to TRBJ2-5, with 8 bases fitting TRBD2. CDR1 SGHTA and CDR2 FQGNSA come from the germline V gene. The CDR3 is 15 residues long. The V and J ends lost 5 bases and 5 bases, in that order; junction bases with no gene match: 10.

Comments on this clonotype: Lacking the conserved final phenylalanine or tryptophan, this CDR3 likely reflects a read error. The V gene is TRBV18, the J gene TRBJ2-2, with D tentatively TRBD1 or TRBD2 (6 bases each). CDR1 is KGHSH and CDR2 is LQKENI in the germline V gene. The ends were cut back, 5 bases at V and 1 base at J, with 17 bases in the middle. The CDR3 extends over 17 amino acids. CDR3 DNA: TGTGCCAGCTCAATCCAAGGGGGAGGACAGAACACCGGGGAGCTGTTTTTA. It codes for CASSIQGGGQNTGELFL.

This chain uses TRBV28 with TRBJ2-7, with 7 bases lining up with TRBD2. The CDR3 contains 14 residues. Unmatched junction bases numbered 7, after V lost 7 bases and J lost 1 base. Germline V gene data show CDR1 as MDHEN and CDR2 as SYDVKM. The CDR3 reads CASTDASGSYEQYF. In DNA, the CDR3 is TGTGCCAGCACCGACGCTAGCGGATCCTACGAGCAGTACTTC.

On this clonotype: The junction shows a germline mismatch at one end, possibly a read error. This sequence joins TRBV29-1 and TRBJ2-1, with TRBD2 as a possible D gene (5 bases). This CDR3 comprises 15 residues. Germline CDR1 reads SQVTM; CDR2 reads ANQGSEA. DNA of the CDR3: TGCAGCTTTGAGGAGGCCTTGAGCTCCTACAATGAGCAGTTCTTC. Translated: CSFEEALSSYNEQFF.

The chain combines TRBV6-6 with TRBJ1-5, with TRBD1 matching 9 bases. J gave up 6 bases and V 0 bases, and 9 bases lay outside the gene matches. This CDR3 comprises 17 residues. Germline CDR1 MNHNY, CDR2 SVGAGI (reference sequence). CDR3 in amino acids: CASSYSTGGWGGQPQHF. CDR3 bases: TGTGCCAGCAGTTACTCCACAGGGGGCTGGGGGGGTCAGCCCCAGCATTTT.

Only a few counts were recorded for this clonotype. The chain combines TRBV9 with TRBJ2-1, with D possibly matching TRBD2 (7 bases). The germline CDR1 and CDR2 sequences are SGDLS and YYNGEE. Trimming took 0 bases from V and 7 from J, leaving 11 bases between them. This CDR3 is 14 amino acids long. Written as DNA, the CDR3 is TGTGCCAGCAGCGTAGCTGGGGGGGCGAATGAGCAGTTCTTC. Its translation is CASSVAGGANEQFF.

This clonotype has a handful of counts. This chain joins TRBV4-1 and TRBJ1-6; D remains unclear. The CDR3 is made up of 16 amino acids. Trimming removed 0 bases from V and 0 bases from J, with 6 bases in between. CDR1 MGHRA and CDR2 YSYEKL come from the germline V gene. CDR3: CASSQERLSYNSPLHF. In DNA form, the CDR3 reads TGCGCCAGCAGCCAAGAACGGCTCTCCTATAATTCACCCCTCCACTTT.

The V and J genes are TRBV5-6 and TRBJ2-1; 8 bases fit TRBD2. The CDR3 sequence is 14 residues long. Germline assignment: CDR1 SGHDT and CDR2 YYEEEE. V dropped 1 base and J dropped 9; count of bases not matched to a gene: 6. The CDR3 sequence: CASSLRAGVGEQFF. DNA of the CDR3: TGTGCCAGCAGCTTGAGAGCGGGAGTTGGTGAGCAGTTCTTC.

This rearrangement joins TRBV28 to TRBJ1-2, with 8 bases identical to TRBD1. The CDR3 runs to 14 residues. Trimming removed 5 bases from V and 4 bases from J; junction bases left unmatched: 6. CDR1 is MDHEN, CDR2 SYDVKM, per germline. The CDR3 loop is CASSLPGQAYGYTF. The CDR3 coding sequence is TGTGCCAGCAGTCTCCCGGGACAGGCCTATGGCTACACCTTC.

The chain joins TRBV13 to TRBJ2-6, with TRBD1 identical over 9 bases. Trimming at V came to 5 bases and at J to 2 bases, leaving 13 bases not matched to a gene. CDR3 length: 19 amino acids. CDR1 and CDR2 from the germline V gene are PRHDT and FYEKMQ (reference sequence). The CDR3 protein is CASSADRDRARTGANVLTF. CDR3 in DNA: TGTGCCAGCAGCGCGGACCGGGACAGGGCTCGAACTGGGGCCAACGTCCTGACTTTC.

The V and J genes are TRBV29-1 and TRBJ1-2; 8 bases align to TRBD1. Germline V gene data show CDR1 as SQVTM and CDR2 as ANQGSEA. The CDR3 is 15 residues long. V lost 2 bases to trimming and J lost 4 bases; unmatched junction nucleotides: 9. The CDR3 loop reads CSVENLQGAGYGYTF. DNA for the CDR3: TGCAGCGTTGAAAATCTCCAGGGGGCCGGCTATGGCTACACCTTC.